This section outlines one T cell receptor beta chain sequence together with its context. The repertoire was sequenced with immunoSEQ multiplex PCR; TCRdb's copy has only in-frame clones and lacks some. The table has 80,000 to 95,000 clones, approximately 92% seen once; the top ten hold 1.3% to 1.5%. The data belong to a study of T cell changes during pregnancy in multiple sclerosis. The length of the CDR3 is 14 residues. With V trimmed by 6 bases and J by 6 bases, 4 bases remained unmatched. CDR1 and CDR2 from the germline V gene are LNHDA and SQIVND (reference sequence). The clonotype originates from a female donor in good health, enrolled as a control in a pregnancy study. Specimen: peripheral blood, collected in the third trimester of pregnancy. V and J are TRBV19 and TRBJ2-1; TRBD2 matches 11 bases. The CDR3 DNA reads TGTGCCAGTAGACTAGCGGGAGATTTCAATGAGCAGTTCTTC. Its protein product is CASRLAGDFNEQFF.